This T cell receptor (beta chain) emerged from a study of blood T cell repertoires in COVID-19. At the level of the study: Samples taken during acute and convalescent COVID-19 were collected in the United States, Italy and Spain. PBMCs, B-cell-depleted T cells, or T cells were the source of the cDNA or gDNA that made up the material.

The authors' processing: Reference gene primer amplification yielded estimated nucleated cell counts. The data were produced by immunoSEQ multiplex PCR, yet TCRdb's version contains in-frame clones alone and is incomplete. That table gives V, J and clone size, and the DNA gave D and trimming. The sample lists roughly 130,000 clones, 79% seen once, with less than 4.5% in the top ten. Trimming left V 1 base short and J 4 bases short, with 16 bases between. The CDR3 is made up of 16 amino acids. Germline CDR1 and CDR2: SNHLY and FYNNEI. The sequenced sample was peripheral blood. The chain carries TRBV2 and TRBJ1-2, with D possibly matching TRBD1 (6 bases). The TCR comes from a man aged 60-69 years with acute or convalescent COVID-19. The CDR3 nucleotides are TGTGCCAGCAGTGAAGTGGGCGGGGGGCTGGTCTATGGCTACACCTTC. Translation gives CASSEVGGGLVYGYTF.